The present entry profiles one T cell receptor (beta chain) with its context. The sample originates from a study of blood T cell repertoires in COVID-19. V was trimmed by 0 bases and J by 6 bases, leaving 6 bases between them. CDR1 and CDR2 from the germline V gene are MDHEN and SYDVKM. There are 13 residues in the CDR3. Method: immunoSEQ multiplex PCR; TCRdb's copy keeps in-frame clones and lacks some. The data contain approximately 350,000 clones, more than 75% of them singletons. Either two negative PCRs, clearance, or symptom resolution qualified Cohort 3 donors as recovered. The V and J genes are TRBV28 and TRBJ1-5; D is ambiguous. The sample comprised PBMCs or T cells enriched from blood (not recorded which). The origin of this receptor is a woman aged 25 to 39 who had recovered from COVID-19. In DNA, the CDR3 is TGTGCCAGCAGTTTATGGTCGGGTCAGCCCCAGCATTTT. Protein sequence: CASSLWSGQPQHF.